This T cell receptor beta chain was sequenced for a study of shared clonotypes between healthy human individuals. TCRdb's copy holds only in-frame clones and misses some; the assay was immunoSEQ multiplex PCR. The repertoire holds 2 million or so clones, with about 95% as singletons. Naive CD8 cells were CD45RO-negative, positively selected for CCR7, excluding terminally differentiated effector memory CD45RA+ cells. The source is a man younger than 35 in good health. Sequencing was carried out using naive CD8+ T cells sorted from blood.

The CDR3 sequence is CASSLEPGELFF. The CDR3 nucleotides are TGTGCCAGCAGCTTAGAACCCGGGGAGCTGTTTTTT. V usage is TRBV11-2 and J usage is TRBJ2-2; D not certain. This CDR3 contains 12 residues. Trimming removed 0 bases at V and 6 bases at J, with 2 bases between. CDR1 is SGHAT, CDR2 FQNNGV, per germline. Full variable domain (missing parts from reference TRBV11-2 and TRBJ2-2): EAGVAQSPRYKIIEKRQSVAFWCNPISGHATLYWYQQILGQGPKLLIQFQNNGVVDDSQLPKDRFSAERLKGVDSTLKIQPAKLEDSAVYLCASSLEPGELFFGEGSRLTVL.